This T cell receptor (beta chain) was sequenced for a study of cytomegalovirus exposure and HLA in healthy donors. Study as a whole: Most genotyped donors, 65% to 85% of about 400, had Caucasian-associated genetic ancestry. Study outcomes and limitations: An assumption of roughly uniform sequencing depth across donors underlay the presence/absence analyses.

About this clone itself: Antigen unknown. Other DNA sequences in this specimen translate into the identical CDR3.

The PCR used 60 Vbeta and 13 Jbeta primers. Clones were read by immunoSEQ multiplex PCR, and TCRdb kept only the in-frame ones, dropping some. The sample holds approximately 150,000 clones, around 77% seen once. CDR1 LNHDA and CDR2 SQIVND come from the germline V gene (reference sequence). This CDR3 spans 13 amino acids. V lost 6 bases, J lost 8 bases, and 16 bases lay in between. This TCR was sampled from a woman between 40 and 55 years old in good health and CMV-seronegative. Material for sequencing was PBMCs. The V call is TRBV19, the J call TRBJ1-1; D is perhaps TRBD1 (6 bases). The CDR3 DNA is TGTGCCAGTAGAGACCGGGACATCTACGAAGCTTTCTTT. It yields the protein CASRDRDIYEAFF.